This T cell receptor (beta chain) appears in the sequencing data of a study of OX40 agonist ivuxolimab in advanced cancers. CDR3 length: 11 amino acids. V lost 6 bases to trimming and J lost 7 bases, with 11 bases between them. Germline V gene data show CDR1 as SQVTM and CDR2 as ANQGSEA. Sequenced by immunoSEQ multiplex PCR; TCRdb stores in-frame clones only, minus some. The data hold 45,000 to 65,000 clones, with around 82% observed a single time. A single count supports this clone. This sequence was found in an adult with an advanced solid tumor such as melanoma, head and neck, liver or kidney cancer. V usage is TRBV29-1 and J usage is TRBJ2-3, with D tentatively TRBD1 (6 bases). The starting material was CD4+ or CD8+ T cells sorted from blood, obtained in a trial of the OX40 agonist ivuxolimab. DNA of the CDR3: TGCAGCGTCGAACAGGGTCATACGCAGTATTTT. Residues: CSVEQGHTQYF.